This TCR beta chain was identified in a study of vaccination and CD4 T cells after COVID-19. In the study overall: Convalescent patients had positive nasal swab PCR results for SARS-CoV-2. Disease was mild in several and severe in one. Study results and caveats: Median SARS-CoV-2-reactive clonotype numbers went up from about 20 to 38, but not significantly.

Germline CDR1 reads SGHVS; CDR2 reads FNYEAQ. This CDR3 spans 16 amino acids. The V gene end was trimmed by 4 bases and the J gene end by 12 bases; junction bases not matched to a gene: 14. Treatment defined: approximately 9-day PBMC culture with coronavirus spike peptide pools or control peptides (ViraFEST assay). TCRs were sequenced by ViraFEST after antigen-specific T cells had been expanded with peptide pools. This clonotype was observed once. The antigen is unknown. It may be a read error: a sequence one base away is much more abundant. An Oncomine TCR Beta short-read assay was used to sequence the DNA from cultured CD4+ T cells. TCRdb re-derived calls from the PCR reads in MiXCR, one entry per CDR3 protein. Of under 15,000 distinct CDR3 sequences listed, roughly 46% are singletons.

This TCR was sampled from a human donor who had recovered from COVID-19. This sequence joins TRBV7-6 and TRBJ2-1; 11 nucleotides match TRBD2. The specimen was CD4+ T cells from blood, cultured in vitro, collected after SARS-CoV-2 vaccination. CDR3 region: CASSSPGLAGGDGQFF. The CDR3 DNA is TGTGCCAGCAGCTCACCTGGGCTAGCGGGAGGCGATGGGCAGTTCTTC.